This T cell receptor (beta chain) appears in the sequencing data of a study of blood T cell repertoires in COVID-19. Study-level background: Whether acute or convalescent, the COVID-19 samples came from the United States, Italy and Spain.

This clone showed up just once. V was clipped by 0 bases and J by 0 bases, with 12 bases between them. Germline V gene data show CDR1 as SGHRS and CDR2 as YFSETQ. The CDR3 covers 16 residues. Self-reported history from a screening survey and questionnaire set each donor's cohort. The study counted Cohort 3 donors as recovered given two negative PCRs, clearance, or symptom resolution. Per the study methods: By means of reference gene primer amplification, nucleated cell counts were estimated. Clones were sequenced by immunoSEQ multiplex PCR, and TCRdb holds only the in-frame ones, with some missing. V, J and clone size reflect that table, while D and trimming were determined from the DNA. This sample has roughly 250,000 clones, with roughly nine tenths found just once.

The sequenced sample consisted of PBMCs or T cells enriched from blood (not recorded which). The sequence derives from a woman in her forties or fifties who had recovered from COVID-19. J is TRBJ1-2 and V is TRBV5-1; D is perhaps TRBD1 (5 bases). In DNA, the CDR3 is TGCGCCAGCAGCTTGGCCCAGGGTACGACTAACTATGGCTACACCTTC. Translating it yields CASSLAQGTTNYGYTF. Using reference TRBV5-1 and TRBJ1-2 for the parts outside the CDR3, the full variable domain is KAGVTQTPRYLIKTRGQQVTLSCSPISGHRSVSWYQQTPGQGLQFLFEYFSETQRNKGNFPGRFSGRQFSNSRSEMNVSTLELGDSALYLCASSLAQGTTNYGYTFGSGTRLTVV.